Listed here is a single T cell receptor beta chain. These data belong to a study of blood T cell repertoires in COVID-19. Overall study: Sample material is recorded as cDNA or gDNA derived from T cells, B-cell-depleted T cells, or PBMCs.

Per the study methods: Using reference gene primer amplification, nucleated cell counts were estimated. TCRdb keeps only in-frame clones here, not all; method: immunoSEQ multiplex PCR. The D gene and trimming were derived from the DNA, and the V and J assignments and clone size from that table. The repertoire has roughly 30,000 clones, around 87% of them found once; the top ten carry roughly 1.6%. The germline CDR1 and CDR2 sequences are SGHTA and FQGNSA. The length of the CDR3 is 13 residues. Deletions cut 2 bases from V and 7 bases from J, with 11 bases between. The material sequenced was peripheral blood. V is TRBV7-2 and J is TRBJ2-5; possibly TRBD1 for D (5 bases). This TCR came from a man in his sixties with active COVID-19. This CDR3 is CASSLPTARTQYF. DNA for the CDR3: TGTGCCAGCAGCTTACCGACAGCAAGGACCCAGTACTTC.